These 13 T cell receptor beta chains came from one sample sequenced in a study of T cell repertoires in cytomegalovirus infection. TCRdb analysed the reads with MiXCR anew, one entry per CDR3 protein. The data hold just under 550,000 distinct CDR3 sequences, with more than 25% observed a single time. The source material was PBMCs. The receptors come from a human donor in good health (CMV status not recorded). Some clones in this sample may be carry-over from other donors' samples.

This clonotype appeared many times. The CDR3 sequence is CASSLGDFSYNEQFF. The CDR3, as DNA: TGTGCCAGCAGCTTAGGGGACTTTTCCTACAATGAGCAGTTCTTC. The chain couples TRBV7-2 to TRBJ2-1, with a tentative D call TRBD2 (6 bases). CDR1 is SGHTA, CDR2 FQGNSA, per germline. The CDR3 sequence is 15 residues long. Trimming pared 1 base from V and 1 base from J, leaving 8 bases between. The variable domain in full, completed from reference TRBV7-2 and TRBJ2-1, reads GAGVSQSPSNKVTEKGKDVELRCDPISGHTALYWYRQSLGQGLEFLIYFQGNSAPDKSGLPSDRFSAERTGGSVSTLTIQRTQQEDSAVYLCASSLGDFSYNEQFFGPGTRLTVL.

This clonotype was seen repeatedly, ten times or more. The CDR3 reads CASSPRDREVTEAFF. In DNA, the CDR3 is TGTGCCAGCAGCCCCCGGGACAGGGAAGTCACTGAAGCTTTCTTT. The chain recombines TRBV7-6 with TRBJ1-1, with 9 bases that match TRBD1. CDR3 size: 15 residues. Germline assignment: CDR1 SGHVS and CDR2 FNYEAQ. J was trimmed by 4 bases and V by 5 bases; bases with no gene match: 8.

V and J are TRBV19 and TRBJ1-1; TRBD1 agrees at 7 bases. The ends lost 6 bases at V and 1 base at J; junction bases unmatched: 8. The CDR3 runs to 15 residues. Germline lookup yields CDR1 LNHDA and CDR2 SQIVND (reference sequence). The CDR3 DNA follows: TGTGCCAGTAGGTTAATCGACAGGGAGAACACTGAAGCTTTCTTT. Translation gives CASRLIDRENTEAFF.

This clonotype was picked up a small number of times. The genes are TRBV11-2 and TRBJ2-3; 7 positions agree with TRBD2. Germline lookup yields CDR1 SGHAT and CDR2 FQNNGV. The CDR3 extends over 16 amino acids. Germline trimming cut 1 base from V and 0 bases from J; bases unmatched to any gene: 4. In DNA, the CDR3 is TGTGCCAGCAGCTTAGGGAGCGGGGCTAGCACAGATACGCAGTATTTT. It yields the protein CASSLGSGASTDTQYF.

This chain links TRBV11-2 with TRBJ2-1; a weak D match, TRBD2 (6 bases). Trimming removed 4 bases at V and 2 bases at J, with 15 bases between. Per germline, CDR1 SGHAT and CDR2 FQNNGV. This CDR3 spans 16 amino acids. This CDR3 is CASSSPPEGPYNEQFF. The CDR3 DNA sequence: TGTGCCAGCAGCTCCCCCCCGGAGGGCCCCTACAATGAGCAGTTCTTC.

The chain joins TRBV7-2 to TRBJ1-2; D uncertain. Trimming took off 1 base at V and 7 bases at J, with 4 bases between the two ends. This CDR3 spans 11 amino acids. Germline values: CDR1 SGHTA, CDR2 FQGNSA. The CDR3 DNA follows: TGTGCCAGCAGCTTAGACGGTGGCTACACCTTC. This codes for CASSLDGGYTF.

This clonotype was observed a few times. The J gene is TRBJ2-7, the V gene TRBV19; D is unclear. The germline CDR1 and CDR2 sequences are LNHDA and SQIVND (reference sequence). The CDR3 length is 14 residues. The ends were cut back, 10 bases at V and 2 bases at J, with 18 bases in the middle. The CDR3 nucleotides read TGTGCCAACCGAGCCCCCAGGCTTCCCTACGAGCAGTACTTC. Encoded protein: CANRAPRLPYEQYF.

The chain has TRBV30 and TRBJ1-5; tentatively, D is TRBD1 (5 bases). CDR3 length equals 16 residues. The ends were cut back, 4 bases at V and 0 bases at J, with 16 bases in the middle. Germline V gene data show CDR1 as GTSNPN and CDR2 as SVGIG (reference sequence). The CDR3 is CAWTDGRGVSNQPQHF. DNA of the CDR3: TGTGCCTGGACCGACGGACGGGGGGTTAGCAATCAGCCCCAGCATTTT. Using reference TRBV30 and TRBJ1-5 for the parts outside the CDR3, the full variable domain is SQTIHQWPATLVQPVGSPLSLECTVEGTSNPNLYWYRQAAGRGLQLLFYSVGIGQISSEVPQNLSASRPQDRQFILSSKKLLLSDSGFYLCAWTDGRGVSNQPQHFGDGTRLSIL.

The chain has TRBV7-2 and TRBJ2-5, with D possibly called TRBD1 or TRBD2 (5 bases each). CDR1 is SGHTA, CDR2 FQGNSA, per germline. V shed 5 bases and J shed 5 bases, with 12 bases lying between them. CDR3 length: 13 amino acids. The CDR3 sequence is CASSGGMSETQYF. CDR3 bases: TGTGCCAGCAGCGGGGGTATGTCGGAGACCCAGTACTTC.

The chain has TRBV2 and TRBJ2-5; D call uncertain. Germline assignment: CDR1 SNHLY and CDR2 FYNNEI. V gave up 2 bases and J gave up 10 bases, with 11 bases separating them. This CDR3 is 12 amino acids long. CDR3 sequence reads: CASSEQAGDQYF. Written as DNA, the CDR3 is TGTGCCAGCAGTGAACAGGCCGGTGACCAGTACTTC.

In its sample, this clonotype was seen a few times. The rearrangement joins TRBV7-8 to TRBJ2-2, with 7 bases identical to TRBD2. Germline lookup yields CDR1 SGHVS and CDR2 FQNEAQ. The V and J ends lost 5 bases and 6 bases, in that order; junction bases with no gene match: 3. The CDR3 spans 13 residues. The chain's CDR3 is CASSPRESGELFF. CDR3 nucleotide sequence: TGTGCCAGCAGCCCGCGGGAGTCCGGGGAGCTGTTTTTT.

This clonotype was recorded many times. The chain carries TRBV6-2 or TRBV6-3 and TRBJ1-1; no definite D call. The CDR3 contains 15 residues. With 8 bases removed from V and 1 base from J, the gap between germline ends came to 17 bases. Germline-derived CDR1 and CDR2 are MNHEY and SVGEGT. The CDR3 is CASLESDIPNTEAFF. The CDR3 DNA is TGTGCCAGCTTAGAAAGTGACATACCGAACACTGAAGCTTTCTTT.

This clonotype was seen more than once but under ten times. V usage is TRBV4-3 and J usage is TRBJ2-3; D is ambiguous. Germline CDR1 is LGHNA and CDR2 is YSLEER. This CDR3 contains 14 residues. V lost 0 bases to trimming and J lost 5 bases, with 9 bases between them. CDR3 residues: CASSQDVRVDTQYF. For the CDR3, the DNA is TGCGCCAGCAGCCAAGATGTAAGGGTAGATACGCAGTATTTT.